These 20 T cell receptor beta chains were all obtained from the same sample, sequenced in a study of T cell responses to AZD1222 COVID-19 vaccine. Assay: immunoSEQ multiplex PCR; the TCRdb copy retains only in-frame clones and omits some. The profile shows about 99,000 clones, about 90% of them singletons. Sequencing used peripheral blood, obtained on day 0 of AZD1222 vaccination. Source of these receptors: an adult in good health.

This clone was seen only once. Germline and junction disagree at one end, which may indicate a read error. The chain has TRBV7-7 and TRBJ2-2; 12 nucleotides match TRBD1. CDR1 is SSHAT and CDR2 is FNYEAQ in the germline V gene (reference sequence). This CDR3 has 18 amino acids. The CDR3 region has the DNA TGTGCTAGCAGCTTAGCGGAGGGACAGGGGGCGGACACCGGGGAGCTGTTTTTT. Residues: CASSLAEGQGADTGELFF.

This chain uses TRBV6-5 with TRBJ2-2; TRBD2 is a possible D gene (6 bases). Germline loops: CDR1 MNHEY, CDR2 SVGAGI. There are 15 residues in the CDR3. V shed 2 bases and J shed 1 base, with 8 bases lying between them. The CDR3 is CASSYRGLNTGELFF. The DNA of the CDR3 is TGTGCCAGCAGTTACCGGGGACTGAACACCGGGGAGCTGTTTTTT.

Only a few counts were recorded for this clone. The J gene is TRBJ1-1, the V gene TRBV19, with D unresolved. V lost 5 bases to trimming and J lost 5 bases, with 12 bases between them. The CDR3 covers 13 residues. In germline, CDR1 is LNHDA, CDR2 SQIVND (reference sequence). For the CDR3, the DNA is TGTGCCAGTAGTTACGACCGAAATACTGAAGCTTTCTTT. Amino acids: CASSYDRNTEAFF.

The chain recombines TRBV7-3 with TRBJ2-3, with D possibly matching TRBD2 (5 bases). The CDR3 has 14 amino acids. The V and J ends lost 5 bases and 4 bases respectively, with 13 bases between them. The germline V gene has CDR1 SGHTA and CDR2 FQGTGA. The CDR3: CASSPFRGSDTQYF. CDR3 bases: TGTGCCAGCAGCCCCTTCCGGGGTTCAGATACGCAGTATTTT.

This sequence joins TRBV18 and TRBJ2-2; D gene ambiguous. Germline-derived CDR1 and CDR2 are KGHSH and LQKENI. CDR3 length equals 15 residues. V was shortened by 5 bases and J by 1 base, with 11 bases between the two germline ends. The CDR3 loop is CASSYRTGNTGELFF. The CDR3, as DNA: TGTGCCAGCTCATATAGGACGGGGAACACCGGGGAGCTGTTTTTT.

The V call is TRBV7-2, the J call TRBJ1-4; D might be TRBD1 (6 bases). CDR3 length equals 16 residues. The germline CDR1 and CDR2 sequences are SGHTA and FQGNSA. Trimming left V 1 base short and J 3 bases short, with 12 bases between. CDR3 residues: CASSLVGTPANEKLFF. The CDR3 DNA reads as TGTGCCAGCAGCTTAGTTGGGACACCAGCTAATGAAAAACTGTTTTTT.

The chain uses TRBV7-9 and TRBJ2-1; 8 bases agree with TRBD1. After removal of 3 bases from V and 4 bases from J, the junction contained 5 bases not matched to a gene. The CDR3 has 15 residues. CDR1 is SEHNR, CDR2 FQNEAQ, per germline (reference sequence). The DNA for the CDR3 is TGTGCCAGCAGCTTCCGGGACAGGCAGTACAATGAGCAGTTCTTC. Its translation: CASSFRDRQYNEQFF.

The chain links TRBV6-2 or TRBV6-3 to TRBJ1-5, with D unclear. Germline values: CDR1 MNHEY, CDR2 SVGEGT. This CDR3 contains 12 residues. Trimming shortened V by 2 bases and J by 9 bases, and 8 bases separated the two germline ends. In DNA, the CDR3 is TGTGCCAGCAGTTACGGGTTAGTGCCCCAGCATTTT. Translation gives CASSYGLVPQHF.

The CDR3 spells CSASIPGMNTEAFF. Written as DNA, the CDR3 is TGCAGTGCTAGTATTCCGGGGATGAACACTGAAGCTTTCTTT. V usage is TRBV20-1 and J usage is TRBJ1-1; D remains unclear. Germline CDR1 and CDR2: DFQATT and SNEGSKA (reference sequence). Trimming shortened V by 3 bases and J by 0 bases, and 11 bases separated the two germline ends. CDR3 size: 14 residues.

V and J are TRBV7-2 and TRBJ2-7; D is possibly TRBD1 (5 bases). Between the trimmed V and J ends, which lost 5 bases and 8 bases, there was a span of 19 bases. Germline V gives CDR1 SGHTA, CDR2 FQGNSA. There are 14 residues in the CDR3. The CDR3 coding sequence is TGTGCCAGCAGCCCAAACACCGCGACAGCTAAGCAGTACTTC. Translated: CASSPNTATAKQYF.

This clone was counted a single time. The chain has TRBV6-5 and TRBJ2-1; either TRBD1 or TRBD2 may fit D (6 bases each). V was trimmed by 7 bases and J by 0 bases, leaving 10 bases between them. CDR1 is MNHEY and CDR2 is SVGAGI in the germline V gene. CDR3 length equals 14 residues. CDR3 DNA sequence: TGTGCCAGCATCGAGGGGGGCTCCTACAATGAGCAGTTCTTC. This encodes CASIEGGSYNEQFF.

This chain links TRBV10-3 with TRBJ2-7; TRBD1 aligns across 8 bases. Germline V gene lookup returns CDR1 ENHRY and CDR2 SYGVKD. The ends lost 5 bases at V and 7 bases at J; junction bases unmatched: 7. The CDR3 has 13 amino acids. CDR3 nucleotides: TGTGCCATCAGTAAGGACAGGGTGGGAGAGCAGTACGTC. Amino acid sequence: CAISKDRVGEQYV.

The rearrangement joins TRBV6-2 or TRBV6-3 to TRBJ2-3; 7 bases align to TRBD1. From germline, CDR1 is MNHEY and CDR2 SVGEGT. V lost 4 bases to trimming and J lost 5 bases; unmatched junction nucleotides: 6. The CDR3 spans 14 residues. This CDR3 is CASSSTGRRDTQYF. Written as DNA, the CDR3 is TGTGCCAGCAGTTCGACAGGGCGAAGAGATACGCAGTATTTT.

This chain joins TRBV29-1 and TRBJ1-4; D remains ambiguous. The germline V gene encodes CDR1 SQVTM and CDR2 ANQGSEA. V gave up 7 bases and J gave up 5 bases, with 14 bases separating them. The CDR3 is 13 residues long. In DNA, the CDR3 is TGCAGCGCCAAGGACCTCTTCAATGAAAAACTGTTTTTT. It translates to CSAKDLFNEKLFF.

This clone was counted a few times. CDR3 nucleotides: TGTGCCAGCAGTCGCGATGCGGAGGATGAGCAGTTCTTC. This translates into CASSRDAEDEQFF. The chain has TRBV12-3 or TRBV12-4 and TRBJ2-1; D is possibly TRBD2 (5 bases). Between the trimmed V and J ends, which lost 5 bases and 8 bases, there was a span of 13 bases. The CDR3 is 13 amino acids.

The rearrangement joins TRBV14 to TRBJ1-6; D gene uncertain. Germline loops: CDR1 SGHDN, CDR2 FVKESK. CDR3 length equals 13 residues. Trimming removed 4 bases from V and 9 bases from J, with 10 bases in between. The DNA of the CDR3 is TGTGCCAGCAGCCTAACGGCGGCTTCACCCCTCCACTTT. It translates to CASSLTAASPLHF.

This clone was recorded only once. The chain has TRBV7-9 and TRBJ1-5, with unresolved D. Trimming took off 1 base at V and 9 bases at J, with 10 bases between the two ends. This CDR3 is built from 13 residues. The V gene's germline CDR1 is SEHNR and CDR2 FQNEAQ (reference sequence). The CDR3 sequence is CASSLESNRPQHF. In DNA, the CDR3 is TGTGCCAGCAGCTTAGAATCTAACCGGCCCCAGCATTTT.

Written as DNA, the CDR3 is TGTGCCAGCAGCGACCGGACAGGGCGCGAGAACTATGGCTACACCTTC. Residues: CASSDRTGRENYGYTF. The rearrangement joins TRBV9 to TRBJ1-2, with 8 nucleotides matching TRBD1. The CDR3 consists of 16 residues. Germline V gives CDR1 SGDLS, CDR2 YYNGEE. V trimming: 3 bases; J trimming: 2 bases; junction bases outside the gene matches: 9.

The CDR3 coding sequence is TGTGCCAGCAGAGCGAGGGTTTTGGGACTAGCGGAACAAGAGACCCAGTACTTC. This codes for CASRARVLGLAEQETQYF. V and J are TRBV5-6 and TRBJ2-5, with TRBD2 matching over 11 bases. The V segment lost 5 bases and the J segment 2 bases; nucleotides outside the gene matches: 14. CDR1 SGHDT and CDR2 YYEEEE come from the germline V gene. The CDR3 runs 18 residues.

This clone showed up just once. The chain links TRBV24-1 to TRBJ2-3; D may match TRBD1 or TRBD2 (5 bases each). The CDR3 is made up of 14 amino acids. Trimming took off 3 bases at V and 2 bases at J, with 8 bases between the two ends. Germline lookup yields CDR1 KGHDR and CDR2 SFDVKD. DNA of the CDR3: TGTGCCACCAGTGATCCCGGGGCCACAGATACGCAGTATTTT. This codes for CATSDPGATDTQYF.